The following is a T cell receptor (beta chain) sequence with its context. The sample is drawn from a study of blood T cell repertoires in COVID-19. Germline CDR1 is SGHDN and CDR2 is FVKESK. The V and J ends lost 4 bases and 4 bases, in that order; junction bases with no gene match: 10. This CDR3 contains 16 residues. Generated by immunoSEQ multiplex PCR, the TCRdb table keeps only in-frame clones and is missing some. The data contain around 320,000 clones, 88% of them singletons. Sequenced input: peripheral blood. J is TRBJ2-3 and V is TRBV14; 8 bases fit TRBD1. This TCR derives from a woman aged 30 to 39 who had recovered from COVID-19. This CDR3 reads CASSLSRGQRADTQYF. The CDR3 coding sequence is TGTGCCAGCAGCCTTTCCAGGGGGCAGCGGGCAGATACGCAGTATTTT.